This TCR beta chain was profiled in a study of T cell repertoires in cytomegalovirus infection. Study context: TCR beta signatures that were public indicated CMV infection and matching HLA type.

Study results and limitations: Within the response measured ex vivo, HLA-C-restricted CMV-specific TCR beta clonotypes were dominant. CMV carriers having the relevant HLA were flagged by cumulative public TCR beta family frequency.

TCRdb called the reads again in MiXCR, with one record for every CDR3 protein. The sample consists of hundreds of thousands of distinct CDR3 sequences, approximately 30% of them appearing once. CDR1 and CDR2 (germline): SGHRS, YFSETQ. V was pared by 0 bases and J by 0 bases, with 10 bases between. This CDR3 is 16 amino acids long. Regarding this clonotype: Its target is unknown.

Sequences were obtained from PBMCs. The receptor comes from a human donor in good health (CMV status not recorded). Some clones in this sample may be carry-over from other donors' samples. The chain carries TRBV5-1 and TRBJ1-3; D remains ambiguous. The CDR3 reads CASSLEPLISGNTIYF. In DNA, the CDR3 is TGCGCCAGCAGCTTGGAGCCCCTCATCTCTGGAAACACCATATATTTT.